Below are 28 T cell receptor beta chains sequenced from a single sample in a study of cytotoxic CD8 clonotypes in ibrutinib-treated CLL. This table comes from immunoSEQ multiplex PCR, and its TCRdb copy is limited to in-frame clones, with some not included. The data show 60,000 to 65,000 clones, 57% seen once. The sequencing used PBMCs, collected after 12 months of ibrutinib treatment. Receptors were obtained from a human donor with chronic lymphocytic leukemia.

The CDR3 sequence: CAISDYYALKGPNTGELFF. Written as DNA, the CDR3 is TGTGCCATCAGTGACTACTACGCCTTAAAGGGCCCGAACACCGGGGAGCTGTTTTTT. V gene TRBV10-3 combines with J gene TRBJ2-2; D is undetermined. CDR3 length: 19 amino acids. Trimming removed 3 bases at V and 0 bases at J, with 20 bases between. Germline V gene sequence: CDR1 ENHRY, CDR2 SYGVKD.

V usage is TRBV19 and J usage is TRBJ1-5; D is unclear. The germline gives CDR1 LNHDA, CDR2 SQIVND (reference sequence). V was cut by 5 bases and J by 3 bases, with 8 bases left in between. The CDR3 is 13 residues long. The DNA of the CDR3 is TGTGCCAGTAGTGAGGGATACAATCAGCCCCAGCATTTT. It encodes CASSEGYNQPQHF.

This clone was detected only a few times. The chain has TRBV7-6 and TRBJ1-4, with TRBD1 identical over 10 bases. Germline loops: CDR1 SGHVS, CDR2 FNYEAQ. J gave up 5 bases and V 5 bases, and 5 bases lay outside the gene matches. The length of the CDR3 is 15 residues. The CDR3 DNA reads TGTGCCAGCAGCCCCTGGGGACAGGGGAATGAAAAACTGTTTTTT. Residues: CASSPWGQGNEKLFF.

CDR3 protein: CASSQELAGWDTQYF. The CDR3 DNA reads TGTGCCAGCAGCCAAGAGCTAGCGGGGTGGGATACGCAGTATTTT. V gene TRBV14 combines with J gene TRBJ2-3, with TRBD2 matching 9 bases. V dropped 0 bases and J dropped 6; count of bases not matched to a gene: 4. The CDR3 contains 15 residues. Germline assignment: CDR1 SGHDN and CDR2 FVKESK. The whole variable domain, filled in from reference TRBV14 and TRBJ2-3, reads EAGVTQFPSHSVIEKGQTVTLRCDPISGHDNLYWYRRVMGKEIKFLLHFVKESKQDESGMPNNRFLAERTGGTYSTLKVQPAELEDSGVYFCASSQELAGWDTQYFGPGTRLTVL.

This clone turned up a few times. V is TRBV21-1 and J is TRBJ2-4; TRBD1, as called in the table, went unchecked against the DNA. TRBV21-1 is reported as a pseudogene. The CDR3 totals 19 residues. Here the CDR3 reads CASSNRCVSRASAKNIQYF. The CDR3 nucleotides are TGTGCCAGCAGCAATCGGTGTGTCAGCAGGGCCAGCGCCAAAAACATTCAGTACTTC.

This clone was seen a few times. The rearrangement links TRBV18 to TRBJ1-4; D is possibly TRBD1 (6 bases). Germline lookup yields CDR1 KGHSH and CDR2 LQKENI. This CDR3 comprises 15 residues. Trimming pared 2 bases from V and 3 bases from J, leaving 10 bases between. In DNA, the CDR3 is TGTGCCAGCTCACCAATAACAGGGTCTAATGAAAAACTGTTTTTT. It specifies CASSPITGSNEKLFF.

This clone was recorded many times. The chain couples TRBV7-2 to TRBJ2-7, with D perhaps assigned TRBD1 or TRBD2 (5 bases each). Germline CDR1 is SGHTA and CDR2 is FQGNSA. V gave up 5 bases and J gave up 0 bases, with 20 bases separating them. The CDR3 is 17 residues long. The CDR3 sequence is CASSLGRGPPLSYEQYF. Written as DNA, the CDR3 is TGTGCCAGCAGCCTTGGAAGGGGACCGCCCCTCTCCTACGAGCAGTACTTC.

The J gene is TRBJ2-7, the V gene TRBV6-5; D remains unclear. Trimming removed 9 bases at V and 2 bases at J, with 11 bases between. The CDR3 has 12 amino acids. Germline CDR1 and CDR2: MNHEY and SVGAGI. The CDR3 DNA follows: TGTGCCAGTCAGGATCGGACCTACGAGCAGTACGTC. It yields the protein CASQDRTYEQYV.

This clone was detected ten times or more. The DNA for the CDR3 is TGTGCCATAGCAGGGGGCCCAGAAGAGACCCAGTACTTC. Translation: CAIAGGPEETQYF. The J gene is TRBJ2-5, the V gene TRBV6-1, with TRBD1 identical over 8 bases. J gave up 3 bases and V 10 bases, and 7 bases lay outside the gene matches. The germline V gene encodes CDR1 MNHNS and CDR2 SASEGT. There are 13 residues in the CDR3.

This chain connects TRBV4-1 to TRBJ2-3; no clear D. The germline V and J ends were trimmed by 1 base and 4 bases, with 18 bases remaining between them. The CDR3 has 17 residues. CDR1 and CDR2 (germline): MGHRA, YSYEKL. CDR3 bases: TGCGCCAGCAGCCAAGGAGCCACCTTTATCGGCGCAGATACGCAGTATTTT. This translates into CASSQGATFIGADTQYF.

This CDR3 reads CASSSYVHRTSEDTQYF. The CDR3 coding sequence is TGTGCCAGCAGCTCTTACGTCCACAGGACTAGCGAGGATACGCAGTATTTT. V and J are TRBV7-2 and TRBJ2-3; 9 bases fit TRBD2. V lost 4 bases to trimming and J lost 6 bases; unmatched junction nucleotides: 14. Germline V gives CDR1 SGHTA, CDR2 FQGNSA. The CDR3 contains 17 residues.

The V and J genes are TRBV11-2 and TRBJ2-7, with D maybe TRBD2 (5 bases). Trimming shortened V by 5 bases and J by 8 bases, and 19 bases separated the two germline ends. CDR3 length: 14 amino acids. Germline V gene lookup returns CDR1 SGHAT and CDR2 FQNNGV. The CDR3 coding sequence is TGTGCCAGCAGCCCCCTCGGACTTTCTTCTCAGCAGTACGTC. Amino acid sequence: CASSPLGLSSQQYV.

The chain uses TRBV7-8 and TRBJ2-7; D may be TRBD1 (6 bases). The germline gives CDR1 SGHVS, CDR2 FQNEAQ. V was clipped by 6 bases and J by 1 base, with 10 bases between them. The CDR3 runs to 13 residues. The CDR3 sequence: CASRPGHSYEQYV. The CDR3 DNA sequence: TGTGCCAGCAGACCGGGACATTCCTACGAGCAGTACGTC.

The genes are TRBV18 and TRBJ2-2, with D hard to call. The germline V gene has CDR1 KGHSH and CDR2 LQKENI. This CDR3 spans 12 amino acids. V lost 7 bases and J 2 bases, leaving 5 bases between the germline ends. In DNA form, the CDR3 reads TGTGCCAGCTTCAAAAACACCGGGGAGCTGTTTTTT. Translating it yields CASFKNTGELFF.

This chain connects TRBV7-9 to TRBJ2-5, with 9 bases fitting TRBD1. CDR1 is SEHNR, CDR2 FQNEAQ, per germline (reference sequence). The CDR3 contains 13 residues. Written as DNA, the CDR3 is TGTGCAACCGTCGGGACAGGGTTGGAGACCCAGTACTTC. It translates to CATVGTGLETQYF. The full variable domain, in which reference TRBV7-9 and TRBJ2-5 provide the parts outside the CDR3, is DTGVSQNPRHKITKRGQNVTFRCDPISEHNRLYWYRQTLGQGPEFLTYFQNEAQLEKSRLLSDRFSAERPKGSFSTLEIQRTEQGDSAMYLCATVGTGLETQYFGPGTRLLVL.

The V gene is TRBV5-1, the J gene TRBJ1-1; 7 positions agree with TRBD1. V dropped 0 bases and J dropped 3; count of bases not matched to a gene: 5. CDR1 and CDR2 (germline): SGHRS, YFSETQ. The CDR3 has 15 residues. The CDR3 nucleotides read TGCGCCAGCAGCTTGGCCGACAGGGACTACACTGAAGCTTTCTTT. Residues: CASSLADRDYTEAFF.

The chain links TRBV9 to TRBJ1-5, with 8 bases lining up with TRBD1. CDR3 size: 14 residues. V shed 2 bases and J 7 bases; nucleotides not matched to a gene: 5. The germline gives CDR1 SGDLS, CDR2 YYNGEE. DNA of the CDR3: TGTGCCAGCAGCGTTGGCCAGGGGGCACAGCCCCAGCATTTT. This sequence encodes CASSVGQGAQPQHF.

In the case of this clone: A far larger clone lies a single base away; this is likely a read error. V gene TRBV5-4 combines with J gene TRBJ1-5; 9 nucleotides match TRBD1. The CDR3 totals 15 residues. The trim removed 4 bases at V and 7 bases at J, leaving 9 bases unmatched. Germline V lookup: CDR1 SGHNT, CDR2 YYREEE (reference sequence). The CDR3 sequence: CASSQGGQGGQPQHF. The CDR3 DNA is TGTGCCAGCAGCCAGGGGGGACAGGGAGGACAGCCCCAGCATTTT.

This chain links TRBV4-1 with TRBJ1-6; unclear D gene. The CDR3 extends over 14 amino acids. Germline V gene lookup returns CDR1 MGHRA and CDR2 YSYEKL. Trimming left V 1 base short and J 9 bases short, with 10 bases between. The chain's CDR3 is CASSQVGLGSPLHF. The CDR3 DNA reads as TGCGCCAGCAGCCAAGTTGGGCTGGGTTCACCCCTCCACTTT.

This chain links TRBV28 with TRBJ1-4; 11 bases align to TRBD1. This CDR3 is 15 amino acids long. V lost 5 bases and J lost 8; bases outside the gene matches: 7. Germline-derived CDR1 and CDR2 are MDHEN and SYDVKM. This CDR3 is CASSLPGTGGEKLFF. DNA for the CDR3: TGTGCCAGCAGTCTCCCCGGGACAGGGGGGGAAAAACTGTTTTTT.

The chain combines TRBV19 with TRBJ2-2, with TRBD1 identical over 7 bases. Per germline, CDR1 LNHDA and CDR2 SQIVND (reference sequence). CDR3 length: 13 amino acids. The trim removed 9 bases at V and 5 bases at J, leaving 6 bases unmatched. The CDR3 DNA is TGTGCCAGCGACAGGGCAACAACCGGGGAGCTGTTTTTT. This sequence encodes CASDRATTGELFF.

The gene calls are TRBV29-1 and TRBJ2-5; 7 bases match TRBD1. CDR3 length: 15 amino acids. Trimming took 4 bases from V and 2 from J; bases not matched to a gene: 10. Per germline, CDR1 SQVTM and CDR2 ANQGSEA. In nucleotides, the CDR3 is TGCAGCGTTGCTGGGCACACAGGGGTTCAAGAGACCCAGTACTTC. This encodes CSVAGHTGVQETQYF.

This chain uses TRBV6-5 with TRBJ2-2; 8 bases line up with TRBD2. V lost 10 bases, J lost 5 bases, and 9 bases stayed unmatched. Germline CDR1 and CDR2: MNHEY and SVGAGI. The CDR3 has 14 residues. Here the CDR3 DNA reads TGTGCCATCAGGGATGTAGCGGGGACCGGGGAGCTGTTTTTT. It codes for CAIRDVAGTGELFF.

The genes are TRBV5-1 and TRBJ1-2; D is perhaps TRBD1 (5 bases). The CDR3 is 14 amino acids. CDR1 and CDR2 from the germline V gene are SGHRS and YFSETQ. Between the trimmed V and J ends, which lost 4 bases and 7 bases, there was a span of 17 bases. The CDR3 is CASSDLRGMGGYTF. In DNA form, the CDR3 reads TGCGCCAGCAGCGACCTTCGGGGGATGGGTGGCTACACCTTC.

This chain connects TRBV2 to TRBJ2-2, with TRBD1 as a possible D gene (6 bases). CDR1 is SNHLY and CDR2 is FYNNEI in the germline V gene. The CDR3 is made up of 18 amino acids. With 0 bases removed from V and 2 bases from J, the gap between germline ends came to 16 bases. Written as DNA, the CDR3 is TGTGCCAGCAGTGAAGCGCATGGTCAGGGGTTTAACACCGGGGAGCTGTTTTTT. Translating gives CASSEAHGQGFNTGELFF.

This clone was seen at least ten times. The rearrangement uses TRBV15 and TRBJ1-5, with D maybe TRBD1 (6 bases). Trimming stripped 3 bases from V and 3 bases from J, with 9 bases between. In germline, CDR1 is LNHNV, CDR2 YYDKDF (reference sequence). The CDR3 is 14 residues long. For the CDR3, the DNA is TGTGCCACCAGCAGTACAGGGTACAATCAGCCCCAGCATTTT. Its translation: CATSSTGYNQPQHF.

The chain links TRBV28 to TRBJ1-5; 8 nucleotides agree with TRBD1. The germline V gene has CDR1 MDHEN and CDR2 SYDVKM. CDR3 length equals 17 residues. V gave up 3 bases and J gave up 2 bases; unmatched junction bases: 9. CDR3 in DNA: TGTGCCAGCAGTTTGACAGGGGTGACAAAACGCAATCAGCCCCAGCATTTT. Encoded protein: CASSLTGVTKRNQPQHF. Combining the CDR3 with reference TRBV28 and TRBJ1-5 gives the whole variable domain DVKVTQSSRYLVKRTGEKVFLECVQDMDHENMFWYRQDPGLGLRLIYFSYDVKMKEKGDIPEGYSVSREKKERFSLILESASTNQTSMYLCASSLTGVTKRNQPQHFGDGTRLSIL.

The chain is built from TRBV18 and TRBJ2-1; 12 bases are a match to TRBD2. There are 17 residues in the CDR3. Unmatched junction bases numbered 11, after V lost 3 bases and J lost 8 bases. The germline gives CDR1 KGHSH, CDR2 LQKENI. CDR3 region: CASSPGLAGSPDDEQFF. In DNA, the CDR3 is TGTGCCAGCTCACCTGGACTAGCGGGATCCCCTGACGATGAGCAGTTCTTC. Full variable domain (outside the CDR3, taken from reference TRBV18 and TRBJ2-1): NAGVMQNPRHLVRRRGQEARLRCSPMKGHSHVYWYRQLPEEGLKFMVYLQKENIIDESGMPKERFSAEFPKEGPSILRIQQVVRGDSAAYFCASSPGLAGSPDDEQFFGPGTRLTVL.